The 25 T cell receptor beta chains listed next were all sequenced from one sample in a study of blood T cell repertoires in COVID-19. Data came from immunoSEQ multiplex PCR; TCRdb stores just in-frame clones and leaves some out. The table shows roughly 120,000 clones, with less than 90% occurring only once. The sequenced sample consisted of peripheral blood. Receptor source: a man at least 80 years old with acute or convalescent COVID-19.

The V and J genes are TRBV2 and TRBJ2-6, with 7 bases fitting TRBD2. The germline V gene encodes CDR1 SNHLY and CDR2 FYNNEI. V shed 7 bases and J 0 bases; nucleotides not matched to a gene: 6. The CDR3 length is 16 residues. This chain's CDR3 is CASTSGRASGANVLTF. The DNA of the CDR3 is TGTGCCAGCACGTCAGGGAGGGCCTCTGGGGCCAACGTCCTGACTTTC.

This clone was recorded once. The sample carries other DNA sequences with the same CDR3. The genes are TRBV19 and TRBJ1-5; D call uncertain. The length of the CDR3 is 12 residues. Germline-derived CDR1 and CDR2 are LNHDA and SQIVND (reference sequence). Trimming pared 4 bases from V and 5 bases from J, leaving 6 bases between. The CDR3 DNA is TGTGCCAGTAGTAGCGGGGATCAGCCCCAGCATTTT. Translated, it gives CASSSGDQPQHF.

This clone was detected only once. V and J are TRBV27 and TRBJ2-3; 11 positions match TRBD1. After removal of 7 bases from V and 5 bases from J, the junction contained 8 bases not matched to a gene. The CDR3 has 15 residues. From germline, CDR1 is MNHEY and CDR2 SMNVEV (reference sequence). CDR3 protein: CASMGTGGFLDTQYF. The CDR3 DNA is TGTGCCAGCATGGGGACAGGGGGTTTTTTAGATACGCAGTATTTT.

The gene calls are TRBV5-1 and TRBJ1-4; weak D call: TRBD1 (5 bases). Germline-derived CDR1 and CDR2 are SGHRS and YFSETQ. CDR3 length equals 15 residues. The ends were cut back, 7 bases at V and 0 bases at J, with 13 bases in the middle. CDR3 sequence reads: CASGAGGATNEKLFF. In DNA, the CDR3 is TGCGCCAGCGGGGCTGGGGGGGCAACTAATGAAAAACTGTTTTTT.

The V gene is TRBV25-1, the J gene TRBJ2-1; D is uncertain. CDR3 length: 13 amino acids. The V and J ends lost 3 bases and 8 bases respectively, with 11 bases between them. CDR1 is MGHDK and CDR2 is SYGVNS in the germline V gene. DNA of the CDR3: TGTGCCAGCAGTGATCCCCCTTTCGATGAGCAGTTCTTC. It encodes CASSDPPFDEQFF.

This clone was recorded once. V usage is TRBV30 and J usage is TRBJ2-3, with 12 bases identical to TRBD2. With 3 bases clipped from V and 6 bases from J, the junction kept 4 bases outside the gene matches. The CDR3 contains 14 residues. The germline V gene has CDR1 GTSNPN and CDR2 SVGIG (reference sequence). CDR3 in amino acids: CAWRTSGSFDTQYF. CDR3 nucleotides: TGTGCCTGGAGGACTAGCGGGAGTTTTGATACGCAGTATTTT. Together with reference TRBV30 and TRBJ2-3, the CDR3 gives the full variable domain: SQTIHQWPATLVQPVGSPLSLECTVEGTSNPNLYWYRQAAGRGLQLLFYSVGIGQISSEVPQNLSASRPQDRQFILSSKKLLLSDSGFYLCAWRTSGSFDTQYFGPGTRLTVL.

The chain uses TRBV3-1 (or the pseudogene TRBV3-2) and TRBJ1-5; 8 positions match TRBD1. Losses at the gene ends were 4 bases for V and 1 base for J; bases not matched to a gene: 3. The length of the CDR3 is 15 residues. Germline CDR1 reads LGHDT; CDR2 reads YNNKEL (reference sequence). CDR3 amino acids: CASSLTGGSNQPQHF. CDR3 DNA: TGTGCCAGCAGCCTTACAGGGGGAAGCAATCAGCCCCAGCATTTT.

The chain employs TRBV19 and TRBJ1-1; no reliable D call. In germline, CDR1 is LNHDA, CDR2 SQIVND (reference sequence). Trimming took off 9 bases at V and 1 base at J, with 12 bases between the two ends. The CDR3 totals 13 residues. The CDR3 sequence: CASRISGNTEAFF. CDR3 bases: TGTGCCAGCCGAATCAGTGGGAACACTGAAGCTTTCTTT.

The sample holds a few counts of this clone. V is TRBV29-1 and J is TRBJ2-3, with TRBD1 matching 12 bases. The V segment lost 4 bases and the J segment 1 base; nucleotides outside the gene matches: 3. The germline V gene encodes CDR1 SQVTM and CDR2 ANQGSEA. This CDR3 is 15 amino acids long. The DNA of the CDR3 is TGCAGCGTTGGAGGGACAGGGGGCGGCACAGATACGCAGTATTTT. Translation: CSVGGTGGGTDTQYF.

This sequence joins TRBV16 and TRBJ2-1; 10 bases are shared with TRBD2. The CDR3 length is 15 residues. V lost 4 bases to trimming and J lost 9 bases; unmatched junction nucleotides: 9. Germline values: CDR1 KGHSY, CDR2 FQNENV. The CDR3 region has the DNA TGTGCCAGCAGCCCCCCGACCGGACTAGCGGTTGAGCAGTTCTTC. It specifies CASSPPTGLAVEQFF.

The chain joins TRBV6-6 to TRBJ2-2, with a weak D call TRBD1 (6 bases). CDR3 size: 12 residues. The germline V and J ends were trimmed by 4 bases and 7 bases, with 7 bases remaining between them. Germline V gene sequence: CDR1 MNHNY, CDR2 SVGAGI (reference sequence). CDR3 region: CASSSTGGELFF. The DNA of the CDR3 is TGTGCCAGCAGTTCGACAGGCGGGGAGCTGTTTTTT.

V usage is TRBV24-1 and J usage is TRBJ1-2; D gene uncertain. The CDR3 contains 14 residues. Per germline, CDR1 KGHDR and CDR2 SFDVKD. Trimming left V 8 bases short and J 4 bases short, with 16 bases between. CDR3 loop: CATIRFGFPYGYTF. The DNA for the CDR3 is TGTGCCACCATTCGCTTCGGGTTTCCCTATGGCTACACCTTC.

The chain uses TRBV2 and TRBJ2-7, with TRBD1 matching over 10 bases. CDR3 length: 14 amino acids. The germline V gene has CDR1 SNHLY and CDR2 FYNNEI. The trim removed 6 bases at V and 3 bases at J, leaving 5 bases unmatched. CDR3: CASRWGQGLYEQYF. In nucleotides, the CDR3 is TGTGCCAGCAGGTGGGGACAGGGGCTCTACGAGCAGTACTTC.

The chain carries TRBV5-1 and TRBJ1-1; 9 bases match TRBD1. Germline CDR1 is SGHRS and CDR2 is YFSETQ. This CDR3 region has 16 residues. Unmatched junction bases numbered 9, after V lost 0 bases and J lost 6 bases. CDR3 sequence (DNA): TGCGCCAGCAGCTTGGAGGGGGACAGGGAATGGGCTGAAGCTTTCTTT. Translating gives CASSLEGDREWAEAFF.

The CDR3 sequence: CASAQVAYGYTF. As DNA, the CDR3 is TGTGCCAGTGCACAGGTCGCCTATGGCTACACCTTC. The V and J genes are TRBV19 and TRBJ1-2; perhaps TRBD1 as D (5 bases). Between the trimmed V and J ends, which lost 8 bases and 4 bases, there was a span of 11 bases. The CDR3 covers 12 residues. Germline assignment: CDR1 LNHDA and CDR2 SQIVND (reference sequence).

In this sample, this clone turned up once. A read error may produce the germline difference seen at one junction end. The chain couples TRBV7-7 to TRBJ2-5; 10 nucleotides agree with TRBD1. The CDR3 extends over 17 amino acids. The germline gives CDR1 SSHAT, CDR2 FNYEAQ (reference sequence). CDR3 protein: CASSLHSPGQGRETQYF. The CDR3 DNA reads as TGTGCTAGCAGCCTACACTCGCCGGGACAGGGGAGGGAGACCCAGTACTTC.

The J gene is TRBJ1-6, the V gene TRBV27; possibly TRBD1 for D (5 bases). The germline CDR1 and CDR2 sequences are MNHEY and SMNVEV (reference sequence). V was pared by 8 bases and J by 0 bases, with 11 bases between. The CDR3 runs to 15 residues. CDR3 protein: CASGAKSSYNSPLHF. The CDR3 DNA sequence: TGTGCCAGCGGGGCCAAGAGCTCCTATAATTCACCCCTCCACTTT.

V gene TRBV7-2 combines with J gene TRBJ2-3; 7 nucleotides line up with TRBD1. Germline CDR1 SGHTA, CDR2 FQGNSA. J was trimmed by 1 base and V by 4 bases; bases with no gene match: 5. The length of the CDR3 is 15 residues. The CDR3 nucleotides read TGTGCCAGCAGCTATGGACAGGCCCGCACAGATACGCAGTATTTT. This translates into CASSYGQARTDTQYF.

The V gene is TRBV10-3, the J gene TRBJ2-7; D might be TRBD1 (6 bases). The CDR3 is 12 amino acids. V was clipped by 3 bases and J by 4 bases, with 7 bases between them. Germline V lookup: CDR1 ENHRY, CDR2 SYGVKD. The CDR3 nucleotides read TGTGCCATCAGTGAAGGGGGTTACGAGCAGTACTTC. This translates into CAISEGGYEQYF.

The table lists this clone with a count of one. One end of the junction is discordant with germline, which a read error may explain. V usage is TRBV5-1 and J usage is TRBJ2-7; 12 bases fit TRBD1. The CDR3 has 15 amino acids. Germline CDR1 and CDR2: SGHRS and YFSETQ. The CDR3 loop is CASSFGTGGSHEQYF. The DNA for the CDR3 is TGCGCCAGCAGCTTCGGGACAGGGGGCTCCCACGAGCAGTACTTC.

The CDR3 sequence: CATSDPSSGDNEQFF. As DNA, the CDR3 is TGTGCCACCAGTGACCCCTCGTCCGGAGACAATGAGCAGTTCTTC. J is TRBJ2-1 and V is TRBV24-1; D is undetermined. This CDR3 has 15 amino acids. Germline CDR1 is KGHDR and CDR2 is SFDVKD. Trimming shortened V by 4 bases and J by 5 bases, and 14 bases separated the two germline ends.

Concerning this clone itself: Other DNA sequences within the sample encode an identical CDR3. V usage is TRBV7-3 and J usage is TRBJ1-1; D gene ambiguous. The V and J ends lost 0 bases and 3 bases respectively, with 5 bases between them. The length of the CDR3 is 13 residues. The V gene's germline CDR1 is SGHTA and CDR2 FQGTGA. CDR3 sequence: CASSLTRDTEAFF. CDR3 nucleotides: TGTGCCAGCAGCTTAACGAGGGACACTGAAGCTTTCTTT.

The count of this clone is one. The chain recombines TRBV2 with TRBJ2-2, with 8 bases matching TRBD1. V shed 4 bases and J 5 bases; nucleotides not matched to a gene: 3. The CDR3 is made up of 14 amino acids. Per the germline V gene, CDR1 is SNHLY and CDR2 is FYNNEI. The CDR3 loop reads CASSGQGRTGELFF. CDR3 DNA: TGTGCCAGCAGTGGACAGGGGAGGACCGGGGAGCTGTTTTTT.

The chain uses TRBV27 and TRBJ1-1; tentative D call: TRBD1 (5 bases). Trimming stripped 2 bases from V and 3 bases from J, with 16 bases between. The germline V gene has CDR1 MNHEY and CDR2 SMNVEV (reference sequence). The CDR3 loop spans 16 amino acids. The CDR3 region has the DNA TGTGCCAGCAGTTTAAGGGGCCCTATTCTCCACACTGAAGCTTTCTTT. This gives the protein CASSLRGPILHTEAFF.

CDR3 region: CASSQFPGQGSGTSGTSSYNEQFF. In nucleotides, the CDR3 is TGTGCCAGCAGCCAATTTCCGGGACAGGGGTCGGGGACTAGCGGGACTAGCTCCTACAATGAGCAGTTCTTC. The chain joins TRBV14 to TRBJ2-1; 13 bases agree with TRBD2. The V gene's germline CDR1 is SGHDN and CDR2 FVKESK. V gave up 2 bases and J gave up 0 bases; unmatched junction bases: 22. This CDR3 contains 24 residues. The full variable domain, with the rest looked up from reference TRBV14 and TRBJ2-1, is EAGVTQFPSHSVIEKGQTVTLRCDPISGHDNLYWYRRVMGKEIKFLLHFVKESKQDESGMPNNRFLAERTGGTYSTLKVQPAELEDSGVYFCASSQFPGQGSGTSGTSSYNEQFFGPGTRLTVL.